This TCR beta chain appears in the sequencing data of a study of T cell responses to AZD1222 COVID-19 vaccine (TCRdb year 2021). Background for the entire study: Because spike-specific TCR depth and breadth did not differ between the two schedules, AZD1222 recipients who got a second dose at roughly 4 weeks were pooled with those who got a second dose at roughly 12 weeks. TCR sequencing covered some 250 trial participants: some 210 given two doses of AZD1222 and approximately 26 given two doses of MenACWY control vaccine. Trial participants were enrolled into age subgroups of 18-55, 56-69 and 70-plus years, which contained about 150, 27 and 61 TCR-sequenced participants, respectively. The paper as a whole reports these results and caveats: No day 14 peak-response samples were available, so repertoires were characterized only after the peak T cell response. Reportedly, close to half of the unique spike-specific TCRs recognized epitopes lying outside the regions that are mutated in the B.1.351 and B.1.1.7 variants. In the small 56-69-year group, the increase in depth fell short of significance, most likely because of low power. Spike-specific TCR breadth and depth rose significantly after two AZD1222 doses compared with day 0 and with MenACWY recipients. The vaccine-associated CD4 TCRs covered the entire spike protein, and the dominant responses fell in regions 160-218 and 743-854. Participants were mostly white British and included more females than males, and it was suggested by the authors that clonal diversity may have been underestimated. Conclusions about previously exposed vaccinees were limited because only six AZD1222 recipients were SARS-CoV-2 seropositive at baseline.

The CDR3 regions of human TCRbeta chains were analyzed by immunosequencing. On the study's bioinformatics: Repertoire TCRs were checked for matches against a reference library of SARS-CoV-2-specific TCRs that had been generated using the MIRA antigen-specificity platform. Breadth meant the fraction of unique TCRs that were SARS-CoV-2-associated, whereas depth meant the fraction of total T cells that were SARS-CoV-2-associated. Using the MIRA data, each spike-specific TCR was assigned both to the spike region to which the TCR was reactive and to a CD4 or CD8 class. Log10-transformed breadth and depth values were compared by one-way ANOVA with Sidak's multiple comparisons tests. TCRdb retrieved this table from immuneACCESS and kept in-frame rearrangements only. Not all clones are present; in checked studies, unresolved V genes account for under half, and no reason is known for the remainder. That table supplies the V and J calls and clone size; D and trimming were determined from the DNA. This sample has 100,000 to 150,000 clones in its table, and about 87% of those were observed once. The ten largest account for roughly 10% of the sample.

The CDR3 runs 15 amino acids, cysteine and phenylalanine included. The retained sequence is limited to the CDR3, 45 bases, with the frame set at the first base. CDR1 SGDLS and CDR2 YYNGEE were looked up in the germline V gene. The junction shows trimming of 0 bases on V and 8 bases on J, and the gene matches do not reach 3 bases of it. The time point label here, explained by the study, means: baseline before first vaccination. Vaccinee samples came from UK trials COV001 and COV002, including a single-blind randomized controlled phase 2/3 trial of AZD1222 (ChAdOx1 nCoV-19) in healthy adults. For TCRbeta chain sequencing, PBMC samples from trial participants were taken at day 0 and at day 28 after the second dose. This clone was recorded once. Its target antigen remains unknown. Per-base quality was not reported, and no clone a single base away is much larger than it.

The rearranged segments are TRBV9 and TRBJ1-4; the central 11 bases match TRBD1. This specimen consisted of peripheral blood, obtained on day 0 of AZD1222 vaccination. The receptor was isolated from an adult in good health. The nucleotides are TGTGCCAGCAGCGTAGCTTGGGACAGGGGGGAAAAACTGTTTTTT. Its coded protein is CASSVAWDRGEKLFF.